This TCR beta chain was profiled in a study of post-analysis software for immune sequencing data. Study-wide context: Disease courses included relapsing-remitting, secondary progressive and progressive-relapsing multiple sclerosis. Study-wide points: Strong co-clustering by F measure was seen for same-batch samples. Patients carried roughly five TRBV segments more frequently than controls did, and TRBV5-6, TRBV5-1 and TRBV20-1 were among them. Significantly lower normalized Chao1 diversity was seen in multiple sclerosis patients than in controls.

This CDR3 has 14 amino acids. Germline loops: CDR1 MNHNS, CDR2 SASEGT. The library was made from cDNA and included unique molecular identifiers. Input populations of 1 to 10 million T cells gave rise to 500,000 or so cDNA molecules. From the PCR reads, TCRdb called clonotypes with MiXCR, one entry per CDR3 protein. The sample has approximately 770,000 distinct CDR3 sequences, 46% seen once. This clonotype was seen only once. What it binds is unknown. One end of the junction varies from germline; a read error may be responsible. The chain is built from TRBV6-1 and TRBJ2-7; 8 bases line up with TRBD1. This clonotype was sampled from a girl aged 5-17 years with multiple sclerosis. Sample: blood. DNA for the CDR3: TGTGCCAGCAGTGAAGCCGGACAGGGTATCGAGCAGTATTTC. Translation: CASSEAGQGIEQYF.